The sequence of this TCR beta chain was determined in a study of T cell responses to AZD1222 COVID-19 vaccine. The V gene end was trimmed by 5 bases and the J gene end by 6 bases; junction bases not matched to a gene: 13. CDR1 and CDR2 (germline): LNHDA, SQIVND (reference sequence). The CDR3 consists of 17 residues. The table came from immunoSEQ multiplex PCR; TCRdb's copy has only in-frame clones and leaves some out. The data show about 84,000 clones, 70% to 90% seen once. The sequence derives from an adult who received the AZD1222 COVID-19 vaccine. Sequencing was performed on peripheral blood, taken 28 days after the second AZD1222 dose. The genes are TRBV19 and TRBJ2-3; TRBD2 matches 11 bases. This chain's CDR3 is CASSPTPGLAVRDTQYF. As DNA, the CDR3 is TGTGCCAGTAGTCCGACACCGGGACTAGCGGTCCGGGATACGCAGTATTTT.